This is a list of T cell receptor beta chains from one sample in a study of graft-versus-host responses after intestinal transplantation. Here immunoSEQ multiplex PCR was the method, and the copy in TCRdb shows in-frame clones only, minus some. The profile shows about 100,000 clones, roughly 89% of them singletons. Their antigen targets remain unknown. The material sequenced was unstimulated CD4+ T cells sorted from spleen or lymph node cells, taken before transplant. The receptors were gathered from a human donor who was the organ donor for an intestinal transplant. CDR3s include the opening cysteine and the closing phenylalanine or tryptophan. Fields, in order: J gene, V gene, CDR3 protein.

J: TRBJ1-2; V: TRBV4-2; CDR3: CASSQDRTDYGYTF
J: TRBJ1-5; V: TRBV7-8; CDR3: CASTPRGQGTPHQPQHF
J: TRBJ2-7; V: TRBV19; CDR3: CASSTTAGSEQYF
J: TRBJ2-4; V: TRBV4-2; CDR3: CASSQDGGAFRYF
J: TRBJ2-7; V: TRBV18; CDR3: CASSPTGAKVLAGEQYF
J: TRBJ2-5; V: TRBV5-1; CDR3: CASSLTRGRGETQYF
J: TRBJ2-5; V: TRBV20-1; CDR3: CSAKGGETQYF
J: TRBJ2-1; V: TRBV10-1; CDR3: CASSESMASSYNEQFF
J: TRBJ2-7; V: TRBV5-1; CDR3: CASSLDSGSSYEQYF
J: TRBJ1-6; V: TRBV4-2; CDR3: CASSANRGLGNSPLHF
J: TRBJ1-3; V: TRBV7-2; CDR3: CASSLSGRAGNTIYF
J: TRBJ1-6; V: TRBV28; CDR3: CASLRTGPLNSPLHF
J: TRBJ2-1; V: TRBV5-6; CDR3: CASSNRDNEQFF
J: TRBJ2-1; V: TRBV7-7; CDR3: CASSLVAGGPNEQFF
J: TRBJ2-1; V: TRBV19; CDR3: CASSSGGSSYNEQFF
J: TRBJ1-6; V: TRBV7-2; CDR3: CASSRLGQGNSPLHF
J: TRBJ1-2; V: TRBV11-2; CDR3: CASSFGWRDYGYTF
J: TRBJ2-1; V: TRBV10-1; CDR3: CASSEWGGSYNEQFF
J: TRBJ1-5; V: TRBV5-5; CDR3: CASSWEGHISGQPQHF
J: TRBJ2-5; V: TRBV4-2; CDR3: CASSREGRLYQETQYF
J: TRBJ2-7; V: TRBV7-2; CDR3: CASSLAGTTYEQYF
J: TRBJ1-1; V: TRBV5-1; CDR3: CASSFKRERGTEAFF
J: TRBJ2-1; V: TRBV4-3; CDR3: CASSRTSGGTSYNEQFF
J: TRBJ1-5; V: TRBV6-6; CDR3: CASSSTGTQPQHF
J: TRBJ1-1; V: TRBV7-9; CDR3: CASSGPDSLNTEAFF
J: TRBJ2-7; V: TRBV2; CDR3: CASRGGVARGEQYF
J: NA; V: TRBV6-1; CDR3: CASSVSRGSPYEQYF
J: TRBJ2-3; V: TRBV7-3; CDR3: CASSLDAWAGATDTQYF
J: TRBJ1-2; V: TRBV5-4; CDR3: CASSTGTGVGYTF
J: TRBJ2-7; V: TRBV7-3; CDR3: CASSLTTGYEQYF